This TCR beta chain comes out of a study of blood T cell repertoires in COVID-19. On the study more broadly: The United States, Italy and Spain supplied acute and convalescent COVID-19 samples.

Source study methods: Estimation of nucleated cell counts relied on the amplification of reference gene primers. Assay: immunoSEQ multiplex PCR; the TCRdb copy retains only in-frame clones and omits some. V, J and clone size were drawn from that table, and D and trimming were deduced from the DNA. The repertoire includes around 300,000 clones, 85% of them detected once, and 2.5% sits in the top ten. This study enrolled people aged about 18 to 100 from about two dozen US geographic areas. Allocation to cohorts depended on clinical history reported by the participants. The CDR3 totals 17 residues. Germline loops: CDR1 SGHNT, CDR2 YYREEE (reference sequence). J was trimmed by 7 bases and V by 3 bases; bases with no gene match: 13.

The chain links TRBV5-4 to TRBJ2-1; 10 positions agree with TRBD2. The receptor was derived from a woman aged 50 to 60 who had recovered from COVID-19. The sequencing sample was made of PBMCs or T cells enriched from blood (not recorded which). CDR3 coding DNA: TGTGCCAGCAGCTCCGCCACTCAGCGGGGGGGCTTTAATGAGCAGTTCTTC. Translated, it gives CASSSATQRGGFNEQFF.